Below are 14 T cell receptor beta chains sequenced from a single sample in a study of blood T cell repertoires in COVID-19. Measured with immunoSEQ multiplex PCR; TCRdb has only the in-frame clones, and not every one. There are about 270,000 clones in the sample; around nine tenths occur only once, and about 8.6% lies in the top ten. Sequenced: peripheral blood. These TCRs come from a man aged 35-49 years with active or convalescent COVID-19.

The chain uses TRBV4-2 and TRBJ2-5; 14 bases agree with TRBD2. The CDR3 is made up of 16 amino acids. Germline CDR1 LGHNA, CDR2 YNFKEQ. V lost 4 bases and J lost 4; bases outside the gene matches: 5. CDR3 sequence reads: CASSPPGTSGRETQYF. The CDR3 DNA follows: TGTGCCAGCAGCCCTCCCGGGACTAGCGGGAGAGAGACCCAGTACTTC.

The chain joins TRBV6-5 to TRBJ1-2; tentative D call: TRBD1 (5 bases). This CDR3 has 13 amino acids. Trimming stripped 7 bases from V and 5 bases from J, with 14 bases between. Germline lookup yields CDR1 MNHEY and CDR2 SVGAGI. The CDR3 region has the DNA TGTGCCAGCATAGACAGCCTTTGGTATGGCTACACCTTC. It encodes CASIDSLWYGYTF.

This clone was detected only once. The chain combines TRBV5-6 with TRBJ2-3; 9 nucleotides match TRBD2. The CDR3 is made up of 16 amino acids. V was pared by 2 bases and J by 3 bases, with 7 bases of the junction left unmatched. The germline V gene has CDR1 SGHDT and CDR2 YYEEEE. DNA for the CDR3: TGTGCCAGCAGCTTATGGCGGGGGGGCCGAACAGATACGCAGTATTTT. It codes for CASSLWRGGRTDTQYF.

The V call is TRBV28, the J call TRBJ2-3; TRBD1 might be the D (6 bases). CDR1 and CDR2 (germline): MDHEN, SYDVKM. Deletions cut 2 bases from V and 6 bases from J, with 9 bases between. The CDR3 loop spans 13 amino acids. In DNA form, the CDR3 reads TGTGCCAGCAGTTTACAGGGGTCCGATACGCAGTATTTT. Protein: CASSLQGSDTQYF.

The chain is built from TRBV11-2 and TRBJ2-2; D is unclear. The CDR3 length is 14 residues. Trimming took off 0 bases at V and 3 bases at J, with 5 bases between the two ends. Germline V gives CDR1 SGHAT, CDR2 FQNNGV. CDR3 in amino acids: CASSLDQYTGELFF. Written as DNA, the CDR3 is TGTGCCAGCAGCTTAGATCAGTACACCGGGGAGCTGTTTTTT.

The chain is built from TRBV19 and TRBJ2-7; no clear D. The CDR3 sequence is 14 residues long. Between the trimmed V and J ends, which lost 2 bases and 0 bases, there was a span of 8 bases. The germline CDR1 and CDR2 sequences are LNHDA and SQIVND (reference sequence). The CDR3 here is CASSIQRSSYEQYF. The CDR3 coding sequence is TGTGCCAGTAGTATACAGCGTAGCTCCTACGAGCAGTACTTC.

The chain recombines TRBV5-4 with TRBJ1-2; 7 bases line up with TRBD1. The CDR3 runs 15 residues. The V and J ends lost 4 bases and 4 bases, in that order; junction bases with no gene match: 10. Germline CDR1 reads SGHNT; CDR2 reads YYREEE (reference sequence). This CDR3 reads CASSTQTGSGYGYTF. The CDR3, as DNA: TGTGCCAGCAGCACCCAGACAGGGTCTGGCTATGGCTACACCTTC.

This chain links TRBV11-3 with TRBJ2-2; 10 bases map to TRBD2. V lost 1 base, J lost 3 bases, and 2 bases stayed unmatched. This CDR3 region has 16 residues. The germline CDR1 and CDR2 sequences are SGHNT and YENEEA. The DNA for the CDR3 is TGTGCCAGCAGCTTAGCAGCGGGGGGGGACACCGGGGAGCTGTTTTTT. Translation gives CASSLAAGGDTGELFF.

V gene TRBV19 combines with J gene TRBJ2-5; 8 bases fit TRBD1. With V trimmed by 2 bases and J by 9 bases, 14 bases remained unmatched. CDR3 length equals 16 residues. CDR1 LNHDA and CDR2 SQIVND come from the germline V gene (reference sequence). CDR3 DNA sequence: TGTGCCAGTAGTATATCGTCAGGGGGCGCCCCTATGGCCCAGTACTTC. Its translation: CASSISSGGAPMAQYF.

This chain uses TRBV2 with TRBJ1-1; 8 positions match TRBD1. V was pared by 2 bases and J by 4 bases, with 6 bases of the junction left unmatched. The V gene's germline CDR1 is SNHLY and CDR2 FYNNEI. This CDR3 has 15 amino acids. CDR3 loop: CASSEQGAMLTEAFF. CDR3 bases: TGTGCCAGCAGTGAACAGGGGGCGATGCTCACTGAAGCTTTCTTT.

V usage is TRBV28 and J usage is TRBJ1-1; possibly TRBD1 for D (6 bases). The germline CDR1 and CDR2 sequences are MDHEN and SYDVKM. This CDR3 spans 13 amino acids. Trimming removed 8 bases at V and 4 bases at J, with 14 bases between. CDR3 protein: CASSETGRTEAFF. The CDR3 DNA is TGTGCCAGCTCGGAAACAGGGCGCACTGAAGCTTTCTTT.

V is TRBV2 and J is TRBJ1-5; D ambiguous. The CDR3 extends over 12 amino acids. V dropped 3 bases and J dropped 6 bases, with 6 bases sitting between them. CDR1 and CDR2 (germline): SNHLY, FYNNEI. The CDR3 sequence: CASSDAGQPQHF. The CDR3 DNA reads as TGTGCCAGCAGTGACGCCGGTCAGCCCCAGCATTTT.

This chain connects TRBV11-3 to TRBJ2-1; 7 positions match TRBD1. V was clipped by 2 bases and J by 4 bases; unmatched bases: 5. The germline V gene has CDR1 SGHNT and CDR2 YENEEA. This CDR3 spans 15 amino acids. The DNA for the CDR3 is TGTGCCAGCAGCTTAAGGACAGGAGTTTACAATGAGCAGTTCTTC. This gives the protein CASSLRTGVYNEQFF.

This chain uses TRBV5-5 with TRBJ1-5, with D unclear. The CDR3 consists of 13 residues. The germline CDR1 and CDR2 sequences are SGHKS and YYEKEE (reference sequence). V lost 8 bases to trimming and J lost 2 bases, with 11 bases between them. The CDR3 region has the DNA TGTGCCAGTCATGCCGGGGGCAATCAGCCCCAGCATTTT. This sequence encodes CASHAGGNQPQHF.